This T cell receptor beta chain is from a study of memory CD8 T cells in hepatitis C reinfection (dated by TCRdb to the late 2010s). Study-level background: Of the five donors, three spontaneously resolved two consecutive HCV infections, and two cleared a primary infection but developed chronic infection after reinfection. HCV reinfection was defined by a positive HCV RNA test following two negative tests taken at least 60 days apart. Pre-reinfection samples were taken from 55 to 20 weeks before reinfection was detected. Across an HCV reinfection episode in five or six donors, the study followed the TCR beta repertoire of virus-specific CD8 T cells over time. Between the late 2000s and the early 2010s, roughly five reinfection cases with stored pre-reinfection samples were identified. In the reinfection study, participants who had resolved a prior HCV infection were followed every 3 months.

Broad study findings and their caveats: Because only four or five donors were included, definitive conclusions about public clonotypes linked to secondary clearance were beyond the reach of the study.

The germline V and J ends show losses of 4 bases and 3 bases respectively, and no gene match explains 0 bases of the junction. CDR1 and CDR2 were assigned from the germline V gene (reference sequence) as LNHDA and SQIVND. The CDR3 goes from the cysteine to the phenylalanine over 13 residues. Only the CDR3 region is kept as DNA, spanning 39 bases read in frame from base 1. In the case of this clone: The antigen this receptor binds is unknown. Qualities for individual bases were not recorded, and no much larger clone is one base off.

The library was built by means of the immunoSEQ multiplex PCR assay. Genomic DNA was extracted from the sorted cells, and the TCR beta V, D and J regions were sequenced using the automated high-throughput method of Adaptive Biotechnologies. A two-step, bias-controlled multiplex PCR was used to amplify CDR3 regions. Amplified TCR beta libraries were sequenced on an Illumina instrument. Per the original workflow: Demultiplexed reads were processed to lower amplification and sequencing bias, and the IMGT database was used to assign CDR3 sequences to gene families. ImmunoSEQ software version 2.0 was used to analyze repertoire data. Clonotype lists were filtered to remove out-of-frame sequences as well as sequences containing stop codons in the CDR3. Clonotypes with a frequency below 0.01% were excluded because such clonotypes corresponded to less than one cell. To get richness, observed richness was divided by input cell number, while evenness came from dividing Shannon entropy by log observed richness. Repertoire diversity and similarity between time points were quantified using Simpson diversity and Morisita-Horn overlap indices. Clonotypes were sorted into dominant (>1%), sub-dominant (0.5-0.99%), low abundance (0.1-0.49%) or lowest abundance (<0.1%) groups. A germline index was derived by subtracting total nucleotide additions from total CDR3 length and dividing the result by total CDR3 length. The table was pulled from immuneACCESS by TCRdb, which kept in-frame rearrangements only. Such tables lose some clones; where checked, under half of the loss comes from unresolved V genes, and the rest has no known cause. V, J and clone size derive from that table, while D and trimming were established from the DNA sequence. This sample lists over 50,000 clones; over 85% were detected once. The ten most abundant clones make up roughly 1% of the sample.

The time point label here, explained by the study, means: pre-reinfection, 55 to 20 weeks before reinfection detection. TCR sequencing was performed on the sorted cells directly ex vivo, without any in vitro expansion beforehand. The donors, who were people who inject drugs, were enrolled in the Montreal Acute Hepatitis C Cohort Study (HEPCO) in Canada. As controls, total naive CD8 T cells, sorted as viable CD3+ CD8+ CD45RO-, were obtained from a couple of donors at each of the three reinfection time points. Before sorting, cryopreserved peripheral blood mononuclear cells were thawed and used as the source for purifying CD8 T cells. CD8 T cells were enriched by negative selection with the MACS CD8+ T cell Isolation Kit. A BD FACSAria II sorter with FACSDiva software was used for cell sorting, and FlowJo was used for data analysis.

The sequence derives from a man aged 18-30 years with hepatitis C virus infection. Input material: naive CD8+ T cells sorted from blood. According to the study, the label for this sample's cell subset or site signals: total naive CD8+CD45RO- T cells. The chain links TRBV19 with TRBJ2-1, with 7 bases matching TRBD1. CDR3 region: CASSRTGYNEQFF. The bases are TGTGCCAGTAGTAGGACAGGCTACAATGAGCAGTTCTTC.